The entry below describes one T cell receptor (beta chain). This receptor's antigen is unknown. No much larger clonotype is one base removed from it; base qualities were not supplied. Every donor in the study was a healthy Caucasian. The entry originates in a study of identical twins (dated by TCRdb to about 2016). Study-wide context: The study deep-sequenced TCR alpha and beta repertoires from monozygotic twins, unrelated adults of various ages and cord blood to test whether fetal clonotypes persist. Replicate twin experiments were performed at different times using different library preparation protocols to rule out contamination. Study-wide findings and limitations: In beta out-of-frame sequences, excess twin sharing was weaker, because having fewer shared sequences lowered the signal-to-noise ratio. Compared with coincidental sharing between unrelated individuals, an excess of low generation-probability sequences was observed among out-of-frame TCR alpha sequences shared between twins. Conclusions relied on cross-sectional statistical analysis, since the same donors could not be followed over many years. Abundant cord blood beta clonotypes carried fewer insertions; young adult naive repertoires showed a weaker similar trend, while memory repertoires showed none. Zero-insertion analyses could be partly confounded by invariant T cells such as MAIT and iNKT, though diverse VJ usage argued against such confounding for most clonotypes. Recombination models systematically underestimated out-of-frame TCR alpha sharing in monozygotic twins but agreed with sharing between unrelated individuals.

Preparation of the library involved 5' RACE. Sequenced using an Illumina HiSeq 2000. A universal primer binding site was introduced by template switching, and a unique molecular identifier was present in the final cDNA, enabling accurate counting of TCR cDNA molecules. First-strand cDNA for TCR alpha and beta chains was synthesized from specific primers in the conserved constant-segment region. Each cDNA library was double barcoded, with a SMART-Mk sample barcode plus Illumina barcodes, to control for contamination. TruSeq adapter sequences and Illumina sample barcodes were added in two successive PCR steps. The TCR alpha and beta cDNA libraries were sequenced on the Illumina HiSeq platform using custom primers. For the original study's pipeline: Unique molecular identifiers were extracted from raw reads with MiGEC, and CDR3 positions were determined with MiXCR. For each individual, recombination models were inferred using an EM algorithm with the repgenHMM and IGoR tools. The tcR package in R was used for shared clonotype analysis, with sharing normalized by the product of cloneset sizes. To study raw recombination without the effects of thymic and clonal selection, out-of-frame nonproductive sequences were analyzed. TCRdb cleaned the public reads at Q25 with fastp, built clones with MiXCR and kept in-frame beta chains. Rows with a matching CDR3 protein are joined into one entry that keeps the most common DNA and genes. The V and J calls shown here were made by TCRdb, not taken from the authors' results. For this sample there are around 1.7 million distinct CDR3 sequences; about 31% appear just once. The biggest ten clones account for 0.25% to 0.3% of the sample.

Cut back by 0 bases and 1 base, the V and J ends lie 9 bases apart. The CDR3 goes from the cysteine to the phenylalanine over 15 residues. The sequence is cut down to CDR3 DNA, 45 bases in frame from base 1. CDR1 and CDR2 are drawn from the germline V gene: SNHLY, FYNNEI. The sequence joins TRBV2 to TRBJ1-1, with no reliable assignment of the D segment. This clonotype was sampled from a newborn girl in good health. Sequenced: cord blood. The DNA is as follows: TGTGCCAGCAGTGAAGCGCTTAGGCGGAACACTGAAGCTTTCTTT. This yields the protein CASSEALRRNTEAFF.